A selection of T cell receptor beta chains follows, all from one sample in a study of control samples from healthy donors and cancer patients. Clones were read by immunoSEQ multiplex PCR, and TCRdb kept only the in-frame ones, dropping some. This sample yields about 410,000 clones, of which approximately 92% are seen a single time; 5% to 8% belongs to the top ten. Sequencing was carried out using PBMCs. These receptors came from a man aged 35-49 years with head and neck cancer. The CDR3 runs from the conserved cysteine through the conserved F or W. D genes are given only for firm matches. The size of a clone is reported for some rows only, either as once, few or many, or as a class for expanded clones.

TRBJ1-5 | - | TRBV4-1 | - | TGCGCCAGCAGCCAAGAAGAGGGGGTCGGTCAGCCCCAGCATTTT | CASSQEEGVGQPQHF
TRBJ2-7 | - | TRBV18 | - | TGTGCCAGCTCACCATCCAGGCCGTCCTACGAGCAGTACTTC | CASSPSRPSYEQYF
TRBJ2-1 | - | TRBV3-1/TRBV3-2 | - | TGTGCCAGCAGCCAAGCGGGGATTAATGAGCAGTTCTTC | CASSQAGINEQFF
TRBJ1-5 | - | TRBV9 | - | TGTGCCAGCAGCGTAGGGGTATTCGGCAATCAGCCCCAGCATTTT | CASSVGVFGNQPQHF
TRBJ2-2 | - | TRBV30 | - | TGTGCCTGGAGCCCACTCTCAGGGGATACCGGGGAGCTGTTTTTT | CAWSPLSGDTGELFF
TRBJ2-5 | - | TRBV2 | - | TGTGCCAGCATATTCGCTGGACCTAGCAGAGAGACCCAGTACTTC | CASIFAGPSRETQYF
TRBJ2-1 | once | TRBV5-1 | TRBD2 | TGCGCCAGCAGCGTCTTCGGGGGGAGCAATGAGCAGTTCTTC | CASSVFGGSNEQFF
TRBJ2-1 | - | TRBV5-1 | - | TGCGCCAGCAGCTTCTCCGGGACGGAGGCCTACAATGAGCAGTTCTTC | CASSFSGTEAYNEQFF
TRBJ1-6 | - | TRBV28 | TRBD1 | TGTGCCAGCAGTTTCGACAGGGAAATAGGGTCACCCCTCCACTTT | CASSFDREIGSPLHF
TRBJ1-2 | - | TRBV9 | - | TGTGCCAGCAGCGTAGGAGGTGCGGGGGGGGTCGACTATGGCTACACCTTC | CASSVGGAGGVDYGYTF
TRBJ2-7 | - | TRBV11-2 | - | TGTGCCAGCACACCGCGGGACTTCCTAATCTCCTACGAGCAGTACTTC | CASTPRDFLISYEQYF
TRBJ1-5 | - | TRBV11-2 | - | TGTGCCAGCAGCCGCGGCCGTGTCCCGACGAAAGGGGATCAGCCCCAGCATTTT | CASSRGRVPTKGDQPQHF
TRBJ1-4 | - | TRBV7-9 | TRBD1 | TGTGCCAGCAGTCGGAGGACAGGGGACTTTGAAAAACTGTTTTTT | CASSRRTGDFEKLFF
TRBJ1-5 | - | TRBV6-5 | TRBD1 | TGTGCCAGCAGCCCCGGGACAGGCAATCAGCCCCAGCATTTT | CASSPGTGNQPQHF
TRBJ1-4 | - | TRBV5-4 | TRBD1 | TGTGCCAGCAGCTTGGCAGGGGGCGAAAAACTGTTTTTT | CASSLAGGEKLFF
TRBJ2-2 | - | TRBV5-5 | - | TGTGCCAGCAGCAGGGACAACGCAGGCACCGGGGAGCTGTTTTTT | CASSRDNAGTGELFF
TRBJ2-7 | once | TRBV3-1/TRBV3-2 | TRBD2 | TGTGCCAGCAGCCGCCGCGGTAGCGGGAGACCCTACGAGCAGTACTTC | CASSRRGSGRPYEQYF
TRBJ1-2 | once | TRBV15 | TRBD1 | TGTGCCACCAGCTGGGGGACAGCGAACTATGGCTACACCTTC | CATSWGTANYGYTF
TRBJ1-6 | - | TRBV7-2 | - | TGTGCCAGCAGCAGAGGTGTCAATTCACCCCTCCACTTT | CASSRGVNSPLHF
TRBJ2-1 | once | TRBV25-1 | TRBD1 | TGTGCCAGCAGTGACCTAGACAGGGTGAGGGCGAATGAGCAGTTCTTC | CASSDLDRVRANEQFF
TRBJ1-1 | - | TRBV4-1 | - | TGCGCCAGCAGCCATGCTCTCATAGGTGGAACTGAAGCTTTCTTT | CASSHALIGGTEAFF
TRBJ2-1 | - | TRBV24-1 | - | TGTGCCACCAGTGACCCAAAGCAGGGCACAGATGAGCAGTTCTTC | CATSDPKQGTDEQFF
TRBJ2-1 | - | TRBV9 | TRBD1 | TGTGCCAGCAGCGTAGCAGGGGGCAATGAGCAGTTCTTC | CASSVAGGNEQFF
TRBJ1-1 | - | TRBV11-2 | - | TGTGCCAGCAGTTCTACTTCGACGGTAACTGAAGCTTTCTTT | CASSSTSTVTEAFF
TRBJ2-3 | - | TRBV6-2/TRBV6-3 | TRBD2 | TGTGCCAGCAGTTACCGCATGACTAGCGGGATCACAGATACGCAGTATTTT | CASSYRMTSGITDTQYF
TRBJ1-5 | - | TRBV18 | - | TGTGCCAGCTCACCTGTACCCCCGAGGGGCAATCAGCCCCAGCATTTT | CASSPVPPRGNQPQHF
TRBJ2-7 | - | TRBV6-5 | - | TGTGCCAGCAGCCCCGGGACGAGGATCTACGAGCAGTACTTC | CASSPGTRIYEQYF
TRBJ2-1 | - | TRBV19 | - | TGTGCCAGTAGTCCCGGGGGCAGGGTTGTGTCCTACAATGAGCAGTTCTTC | CASSPGGRVVSYNEQFF
TRBJ2-5 | - | TRBV18 | - | TGTGCCAGCTCACCACGGGAGGGGGCGCGGCAAGAGACCCAGTACTTC | CASSPREGARQETQYF
TRBJ2-2 | - | TRBV28 | - | TGTGCCAGCAGGGAGCCGGGACGCTCGAACACCGGGGAGCTGTTTTTT | CASREPGRSNTGELFF
TRBJ1-5 | few | TRBV7-9 | - | TGTGCCAGCAGCCCCGATCATCAGCCCCAGCATTTT | CASSPDHQPQHF
TRBJ2-2 | - | TRBV9 | - | TGTGCCAGCAGCCCCCCCGGCACCCGGAACACCGGGGAGCTGTTTTTT | CASSPPGTRNTGELFF
TRBJ2-5 | - | TRBV11-3 | TRBD1 | TGTGCCAGCAGTCGCGGACAGGGGGCAGGGGAGACCCAGTACTTC | CASSRGQGAGETQYF
TRBJ2-1 | - | TRBV7-9 | TRBD2 | TGTGCCAGCAGCCCAAGACTAGCGGGAAAGTACAATGAGCAGTTCTTC | CASSPRLAGKYNEQFF
TRBJ1-5 | once | TRBV5-1 | - | TGCGCCAGCAGCCTAGACACATATCAGCCCCAGCATTTT | CASSLDTYQPQHF
TRBJ2-1 | - | TRBV29-1 | - | TGCAGCCTCTGGGTGAACAATGAGCAGTTCTTC | CSLWVNNEQFF
TRBJ2-3 | - | TRBV29-1 | - | TGCAGCGTTGAAGATCGGCGGACAGCAAACACAGATACGCAGTATTTT | CSVEDRRTANTDTQYF
TRBJ2-5 | - | TRBV7-9 | - | TGTGCCAGCAGCCGAGGTTTGGAGACCCAGTACTTC | CASSRGLETQYF
TRBJ1-2 | - | TRBV9 | TRBD1 | TGTGCCAGCAGCTACCCGGGACAGCTTAACTATGGCTACACCTTC | CASSYPGQLNYGYTF
TRBJ1-4 | - | TRBV5-3 | TRBD1 | TGTGCCAGAAGCTTCCACTTCAGCAGGGGGTCTAATGAAAAACTGTTTTTT | CARSFHFSRGSNEKLFF
TRBJ1-2 | - | TRBV10-2 | - | TGCGCCAGCAGTGAGCACCGGGGGGGTTATGGCTACACCTTC | CASSEHRGGYGYTF
TRBJ2-1 | once | TRBV24-1 | - | TGTGCCACCAGTGAAACAGGTAGCTCCTACAATGAGCAGTTCTTC | CATSETGSSYNEQFF
TRBJ2-1 | - | TRBV11-2 | - | TGTGCCAGCAGGCGAGTCCTGGGTGAGCAGTTCTTC | CASRRVLGEQFF
TRBJ1-1 | - | TRBV19 | TRBD1 | TGTGCCAGTAGCCCCTACAGGGGGCGAAGCACTGAAGCTTTCTTT | CASSPYRGRSTEAFF
TRBJ2-5 | - | TRBV24-1 | - | TGTGCCACCAGTGATTACCGGGACGTGCCGGAGACCCAGTACTTC | CATSDYRDVPETQYF
TRBJ2-1 | - | TRBV3-1/TRBV3-2 | - | TGTGCCAGCAGCTTACAGGTGAATGAGCAGTTCTTC | CASSLQVNEQFF
TRBJ2-3 | - | TRBV4-3 | TRBD2 | TGCGCCAGCAGCCACCTAGCGGGGTCTAGCACAGATACGCAGTATTTT | CASSHLAGSSTDTQYF
TRBJ1-1 | - | TRBV2 | TRBD1 | TGTGCCAGCAGTGGACAGGGGAACACTGAAGCTTTCTTT | CASSGQGNTEAFF
TRBJ2-3 | - | TRBV6-5 | - | TGTGCCAGCGCGTCCCCGGGAGATACGCAGTATTTT | CASASPGDTQYF
TRBJ2-5 | - | TRBV7-6 | TRBD2 | TGTGCCAGCAGCTCTCGCCGGGGACGAGGACTAGCGGGAGCGGAGACCCAGTACTTC | CASSSRRGRGLAGAETQYF
TRBJ1-6 | - | TRBV5-4 | - | TGTGCCAGCAGCTTGCAGGACTATAATTCACCCCTCCACTTT | CASSLQDYNSPLHF
TRBJ2-1 | - | TRBV20-1 | - | TGCAGTGCTAGTGGTTCTGTGGACTCTATCTACAATGAGCAGTTCTTC | CSASGSVDSIYNEQFF
TRBJ2-7 | - | TRBV28 | - | TGTGCCAGCAGTCTCCGACAGTCCTACGAGCAGTACTTC | CASSLRQSYEQYF
TRBJ2-7 | - | TRBV7-9 | TRBD2 | TGTGCCAGCAGCTTAGTACTAGCGGGAGACGAGCAGTACTTC | CASSLVLAGDEQYF
TRBJ2-3 | - | TRBV28 | - | TGTGCCAGCAGTTGGGGCGGGGGCCCCACAGATACGCAGTATTTT | CASSWGGGPTDTQYF
TRBJ2-5 | few | TRBV5-1 | - | TGCGCCAGCAGCTTGGAGGCCCAAGAGACCCAGTACTTC | CASSLEAQETQYF
TRBJ2-6 | many | TRBV7-3 | - | TGTGCCAGCAGCCCACGTCCACCCTTCTCTGGGGCCAACGTCCTGACTTTC | CASSPRPPFSGANVLTF